These 14 T cell receptor beta chains were all obtained from the same sample, sequenced in a study of T cell responses to AZD1222 COVID-19 vaccine. Generated by immunoSEQ multiplex PCR, the TCRdb table keeps only in-frame clones and is missing some. The data contain about 66,000 clones, 85% to 95% of them seen just once; the ten biggest clones take up 6.3%. The sample in question was peripheral blood, obtained 28 days after the second dose of the MenACWY control vaccine. The receptors come from an adult who received the MenACWY meningococcal vaccine as a control.

The chain carries TRBV6-4 and TRBJ2-2; no firm D call. Germline values: CDR1 MRHNA, CDR2 SNTAGT. The CDR3 spans 14 residues. V lost 0 bases and J lost 4, with 6 bases in between. The CDR3 is CASSDSSGTGELFF. The DNA of the CDR3 is TGTGCCAGCAGTGACTCGAGTGGCACCGGGGAGCTGTTTTTT.

V gene TRBV7-9 combines with J gene TRBJ1-1; D unresolved. The V end was cut by 7 bases, the J end by 5 bases, with 8 bases between. Germline V gene lookup returns CDR1 SEHNR and CDR2 FQNEAQ (reference sequence). The CDR3 is made up of 11 amino acids. The CDR3 DNA reads as TGTGCCAGCACCTTGAGGACTGAAGCTTTCTTT. Its translation is CASTLRTEAFF. Supplemented by reference TRBV7-9 and TRBJ1-1, the full variable domain reads DTGVSQNPRHKITKRGQNVTFRCDPISEHNRLYWYRQTLGQGPEFLTYFQNEAQLEKSRLLSDRFSAERPKGSFSTLEIQRTEQGDSAMYLCASTLRTEAFFGQGTRLTVV.

CDR3 residues: CASSHMWSGTSYNEQFF. The CDR3 bases are TGTGCCAGCAGTCACATGTGGAGCGGGACCTCCTACAATGAGCAGTTCTTC. This chain uses TRBV6-6 with TRBJ2-1; 7 nucleotides line up with TRBD2. The germline gives CDR1 MNHNY, CDR2 SVGAGI (reference sequence). V trimming: 5 bases; J trimming: 0 bases; junction bases outside the gene matches: 10. The CDR3 sequence is 17 residues long.

The rearrangement uses TRBV9 and TRBJ1-2; D not resolved. Looked up from germline, CDR1 is SGDLS and CDR2 is YYNGEE. The ends were cut back, 0 bases at V and 8 bases at J, with 11 bases in the middle. The length of the CDR3 is 13 residues. The CDR3 region has the DNA TGTGCCAGCAGCGTAGCGGGGTCCGAGGGCTACACCTTC. Translating it yields CASSVAGSEGYTF.

V usage is TRBV30 and J usage is TRBJ2-1, with D possibly TRBD2 on 6 matching bases. V shed 3 bases and J shed 6 bases, with 12 bases lying between them. The V gene's germline CDR1 is GTSNPN and CDR2 SVGIG (reference sequence). The CDR3 is 13 residues long. DNA of the CDR3: TGTGCCTGGAGACTACGAGCGGGCAATGAGCAGTTCTTC. This sequence encodes CAWRLRAGNEQFF.

This clone appeared a single time. The rearrangement joins TRBV3-1 (or the pseudogene TRBV3-2) to TRBJ2-3; D gene uncertain. Trimming took off 0 bases at V and 1 base at J, with 2 bases between the two ends. Germline lookup yields CDR1 LGHDT and CDR2 YNNKEL (reference sequence). The CDR3 covers 13 residues. This CDR3 is CASSQEGTDTQYF. CDR3 in DNA: TGTGCCAGCAGCCAAGAGGGCACAGATACGCAGTATTTT.

V and J are TRBV11-2 and TRBJ1-2; D ambiguous. V was shortened by 4 bases and J by 4 bases, with 7 bases between the two germline ends. This CDR3 comprises 12 residues. Looked up from germline, CDR1 is SGHAT and CDR2 is FQNNGV. CDR3 sequence (DNA): TGTGCCAGCAGCTCGGTCAGCTATGGCTACACCTTC. This codes for CASSSVSYGYTF.

This rearrangement joins TRBV4-1 to TRBJ1-2, with 10 bases matching TRBD1. The CDR3 totals 16 residues. In germline, CDR1 is MGHRA, CDR2 YSYEKL. V lost 3 bases to trimming and J lost 2 bases; unmatched junction nucleotides: 6. The CDR3 here is CASSHPGQGINYGYTF. In DNA, the CDR3 is TGCGCCAGCAGCCACCCGGGACAGGGGATAAACTATGGCTACACCTTC.

This clone is a singleton in its sample. The chain uses TRBV6-6 and TRBJ1-1; a weak D match, TRBD1 (5 bases). The CDR3 runs 16 residues. Per the germline V gene, CDR1 is MNHNY and CDR2 is SVGAGI (reference sequence). The V end was cut by 6 bases, the J end by 1 base, with 18 bases between. CDR3 amino acids: CASSPSGGDPNTEAFF. CDR3 DNA sequence: TGTGCCAGCAGCCCTAGCGGGGGAGACCCGAACACTGAAGCTTTCTTT.

The genes are TRBV5-1 and TRBJ2-5, with 10 nucleotides matching TRBD2. This CDR3 contains 19 residues. V shed 0 bases and J 2 bases; nucleotides not matched to a gene: 13. Germline CDR1 and CDR2: SGHRS and YFSETQ. CDR3 DNA sequence: TGCGCCAGCAGCTTGGTGGCAGGATCTGGACTAGCGGTTCAAGAGACCCAGTACTTC. Its protein is CASSLVAGSGLAVQETQYF.

This sequence joins TRBV2 and TRBJ2-5; 7 bases are a match to TRBD2. The germline gives CDR1 SNHLY, CDR2 FYNNEI. The CDR3 length is 14 residues. J lost 1 base, V lost 9 bases, and 8 bases had no gene match. The CDR3 reads CARGGTSAQETQYF. In nucleotides, the CDR3 is TGTGCCAGGGGGGGAACTAGCGCCCAAGAGACCCAGTACTTC.

The gene calls are TRBV19 and TRBJ1-2, with 9 bases fitting TRBD1. CDR1 and CDR2 from the germline V gene are LNHDA and SQIVND (reference sequence). With 11 bases clipped from V and 4 bases from J, the junction kept 8 bases outside the gene matches. This CDR3 is built from 13 residues. The CDR3 DNA reads TGTGCCTCCCGGGACAGGGTTCTCTATGGCTACACCTTC. Translation gives CASRDRVLYGYTF.

The chain employs TRBV4-2 and TRBJ2-2; either TRBD1 or TRBD2 may fit D (5 bases each). The V gene's germline CDR1 is LGHNA and CDR2 YNFKEQ. The CDR3 is 13 residues long. Trimming cost V 3 bases and J 7 bases, with 9 bases left between them. The CDR3 reads CASSHVGVGELFF. CDR3 in DNA: TGTGCCAGCAGCCACGTGGGGGTCGGGGAGCTGTTTTTT.

This chain uses TRBV7-6 with TRBJ2-5; D gene unclear. Between the trimmed V and J ends, which lost 1 base and 6 bases, there was a span of 12 bases. The CDR3 is 14 residues long. CDR1 and CDR2 from the germline V gene are SGHVS and FNYEAQ. The CDR3 sequence is CASSLGEVAQTQYF. The CDR3 DNA is TGTGCCAGCAGCTTAGGAGAGGTAGCTCAGACCCAGTACTTC.